What follows is one TCR beta chain and its context. The data derive from a study of blood T cell repertoires in COVID-19. Study at large: COVID-19 samples collected from the United States, Italy and Spain covered acute and convalescent phases. The cDNA or gDNA used as material had been derived from T cells, B-cell-depleted T cells, or PBMCs.

Per the original methods: Amplified reference gene primers provided the basis for estimating nucleated cell counts. The repertoire was sequenced with immunoSEQ multiplex PCR; TCRdb's copy has only in-frame clones and lacks some. V and J calls and clone size come straight from that table; D and trimming were deduced from the DNA. The sample has about 140,000 clones; 70% to 90% are singletons. Germline V gene data show CDR1 as PRHDT and CDR2 as FYEKMQ (reference sequence). CDR3 length: 15 amino acids. Deletions cut 0 bases from V and 1 base from J, with 9 bases between. The sample comprised peripheral blood. The chain joins TRBV13 to TRBJ1-2; D gene ambiguous. This TCR derives from a woman aged 60-75 years with acute or convalescent COVID-19. The CDR3 region has the DNA TGTGCCAGCAGCTTAGGGACACCTTTTAACTATGGCTACACCTTC. This codes for CASSLGTPFNYGYTF.